The 2 T cell receptor beta chains given below trace back to one sample, sequenced in a study of cytomegalovirus exposure and HLA in healthy donors. PCR was performed using 60 Vbeta and 13 Jbeta primers. Profiling relied on immunoSEQ multiplex PCR, and the TCRdb table lists in-frame clones only, not all of them. The sample holds about 80,000 clones; under 80% are singletons and the top ten take approximately 7%. The sample taken for sequencing was PBMCs. Source of these receptors: a woman aged 45-65 years in good health and CMV-seropositive.

The chain is built from TRBV11-3 and TRBJ2-7; 7 nucleotides align to TRBD1. Germline V gene lookup returns CDR1 SGHNT and CDR2 YENEEA. V dropped 4 bases and J dropped 4; count of bases not matched to a gene: 4. The CDR3 is made up of 13 amino acids. CDR3 amino acids: CASSSGQDYEQYF. CDR3 coding DNA: TGTGCCAGCAGCTCCGGACAGGATTACGAGCAGTACTTC.

V gene TRBV27 combines with J gene TRBJ1-2, with a weak D call TRBD1 (5 bases). This CDR3 is built from 14 residues. The germline V and J ends were trimmed by 0 bases and 3 bases, with 8 bases remaining between them. CDR1 MNHEY and CDR2 SMNVEV come from the germline V gene (reference sequence). The DNA of the CDR3 is TGTGCCAGCAGTTTATCAGCAGGGTACTATGGCTACACCTTC. It encodes CASSLSAGYYGYTF.